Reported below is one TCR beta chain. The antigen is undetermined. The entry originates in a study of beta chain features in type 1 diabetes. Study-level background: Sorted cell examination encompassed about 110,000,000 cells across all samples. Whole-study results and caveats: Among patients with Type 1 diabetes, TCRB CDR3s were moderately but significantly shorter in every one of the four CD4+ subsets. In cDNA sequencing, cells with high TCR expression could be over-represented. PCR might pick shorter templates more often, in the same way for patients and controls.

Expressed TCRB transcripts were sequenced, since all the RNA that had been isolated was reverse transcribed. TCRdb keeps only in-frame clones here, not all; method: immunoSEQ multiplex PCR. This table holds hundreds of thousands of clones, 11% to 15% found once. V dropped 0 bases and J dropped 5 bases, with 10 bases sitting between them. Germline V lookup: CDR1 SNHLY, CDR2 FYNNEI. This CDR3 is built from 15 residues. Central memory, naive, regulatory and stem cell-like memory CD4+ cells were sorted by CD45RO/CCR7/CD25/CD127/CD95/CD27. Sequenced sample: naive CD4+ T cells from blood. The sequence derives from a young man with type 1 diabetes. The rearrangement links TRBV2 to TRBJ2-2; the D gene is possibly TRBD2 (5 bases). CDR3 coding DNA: TGTGCCAGCAGTGAAGCCCCTCGGGGTACCGGGGAGCTGTTTTTT. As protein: CASSEAPRGTGELFF.